One and the same sample provided the 17 T cell receptor beta chains below, sequenced in a study of blood T cell repertoires in COVID-19. Assay: immunoSEQ multiplex PCR; the TCRdb copy retains only in-frame clones and omits some. This table holds 490,000 or so clones, roughly nine tenths found once. Sequencing input: PBMCs or T cells enriched from blood (not recorded which). All receptors derive from an older woman who had recovered from COVID-19.

The chain uses TRBV18 and TRBJ1-3; no reliable D call. Germline CDR1 is KGHSH and CDR2 is LQKENI. This CDR3 has 15 residues. V was cut by 6 bases and J by 0 bases, with 12 bases left in between. The CDR3 region has the DNA TGTGCCAGCTCTCTCCATCCAGACTCTGGAAACACCATATATTTT. Translating gives CASSLHPDSGNTIYF.

The rearrangement joins TRBV3-1 (or the pseudogene TRBV3-2) to TRBJ2-1; possibly TRBD2 for D (5 bases). V was shortened by 4 bases and J by 6 bases, with 10 bases between the two germline ends. This CDR3 has 13 residues. CDR1 and CDR2 from the germline V gene are LGHDT and YNNKEL (reference sequence). In DNA, the CDR3 is TGTGCCAGCAGCCTGCGGGCAGTCAATGAGCAGTTCTTC. Its protein product is CASSLRAVNEQFF.

The chain employs TRBV12-5 and TRBJ2-3; no clear D. Trimming removed 6 bases from V and 1 base from J, with 8 bases in between. The CDR3 has 13 amino acids. CDR1 is LGHNT, CDR2 FRNRAP, per germline. CDR3 DNA: TGTGCTAGTGGGTTCTCGGGCACAGATACGCAGTATTTT. This translates into CASGFSGTDTQYF.

V and J are TRBV11-2 and TRBJ2-2; no definite D call. CDR1 is SGHAT, CDR2 FQNNGV, per germline. The CDR3 runs to 12 residues. The V end lost 2 bases, the J end lost 6 bases, and 4 bases lay between the germline ends. CDR3: CASSLSSGELFF. For the CDR3, the DNA is TGTGCCAGCAGCTTATCTTCCGGGGAGCTGTTTTTT. Complete variable domain (other parts from reference TRBV11-2 and TRBJ2-2): EAGVAQSPRYKIIEKRQSVAFWCNPISGHATLYWYQQILGQGPKLLIQFQNNGVVDDSQLPKDRFSAERLKGVDSTLKIQPAKLEDSAVYLCASSLSSGELFFGEGSRLTVL.

The rearrangement links TRBV6-4 to TRBJ2-5; 10 bases map to TRBD2. The CDR3 has 19 residues. V gave up 6 bases and J gave up 1 base; unmatched junction bases: 17. Per germline, CDR1 MRHNA and CDR2 SNTAGT. The CDR3 region is CASSGTGSGGLYIQETQYF. The CDR3 DNA is TGTGCCAGCAGCGGTACTGGTAGCGGGGGGCTCTATATCCAAGAGACCCAGTACTTC.

The V gene is TRBV29-1, the J gene TRBJ1-2; TRBD1 matches 8 bases. V trimming: 2 bases; J trimming: 4 bases; junction bases outside the gene matches: 0. The CDR3 is 12 residues long. The germline V gene encodes CDR1 SQVTM and CDR2 ANQGSEA. CDR3 DNA sequence: TGCAGCGTTGAAACAGGGGGCTATGGCTACACCTTC. As protein: CSVETGGYGYTF. Combining the CDR3 with reference TRBV29-1 and TRBJ1-2 gives the whole variable domain SAVISQKPSRDICQRGTSLTIQCQVDSQVTMMFWYRQQPGQSLTLIATANQGSEATYESGFVIDKFPISRPNLTFSTLTVSNMSPEDSSIYLCSVETGGYGYTFGSGTRLTVV.

The V gene is TRBV30, the J gene TRBJ2-5; D possibly corresponds to TRBD2 (5 bases). CDR3 length: 13 residues. The germline V gene has CDR1 GTSNPN and CDR2 SVGIG (reference sequence). V was trimmed by 5 bases and J by 1 base, leaving 11 bases between them. The CDR3 region has the DNA TGTGCCTGGGGACTGGTTCCCCAAGAGACCCAGTACTTC. Protein: CAWGLVPQETQYF.

This CDR3 reads CASSGATGTSRDTQYF. The DNA for the CDR3 is TGTGCCAGCAGCGGGGCGACAGGGACTTCCCGGGATACGCAGTATTTT. The chain combines TRBV9 with TRBJ2-3, with D possibly TRBD1 on 7 matching bases. The CDR3 is 16 residues long. Germline V CDR1 and CDR2: SGDLS, YYNGEE. Trimming cost V 3 bases and J 6 bases, with 20 bases left between them.

The J gene is TRBJ2-3, the V gene TRBV9, with TRBD2 matching 10 bases. Germline V gives CDR1 SGDLS, CDR2 YYNGEE. V was clipped by 3 bases and J by 1 base; unmatched bases: 5. This CDR3 is built from 16 residues. This CDR3 is CASSGLGLAGTDTQYF. CDR3 nucleotide sequence: TGTGCCAGCAGCGGACTCGGACTAGCGGGCACAGATACGCAGTATTTT.

The chain links TRBV3-1 (or the pseudogene TRBV3-2) to TRBJ1-2, with D possibly being TRBD1 (5 bases). V lost 5 bases and J 2 bases, leaving 9 bases between the germline ends. CDR3 length: 13 residues. Germline loops: CDR1 LGHDT, CDR2 YNNKEL (reference sequence). The CDR3: CASSRGYNYGYTF. The CDR3 bases are TGTGCCAGCAGCAGGGGATACAACTATGGCTACACCTTC.

V and J are TRBV4-1 and TRBJ1-5, with 12 bases aligning to TRBD1. The ends lost 2 bases at V and 5 bases at J; junction bases unmatched: 7. Looked up from germline, CDR1 is MGHRA and CDR2 is YSYEKL. CDR3 length equals 17 residues. CDR3 DNA sequence: TGCGCCAGCAGCCAATATACCGGGACAGGGGGCTATCAGCCCCAGCATTTT. Its translation: CASSQYTGTGGYQPQHF.

The chain joins TRBV5-4 to TRBJ1-2; TRBD1 aligns across 8 bases. The germline V gene encodes CDR1 SGHNT and CDR2 YYREEE (reference sequence). CDR3 size: 13 residues. J lost 5 bases, V lost 5 bases, and 5 bases had no gene match. The CDR3 sequence: CASRQTGGYGYTF. CDR3 bases: TGTGCCAGCAGGCAAACAGGGGGATATGGCTACACCTTC.

V gene TRBV4-1 combines with J gene TRBJ2-4; the D gene is possibly TRBD2 (6 bases). This CDR3 is 14 amino acids long. Germline V gives CDR1 MGHRA, CDR2 YSYEKL. With 4 bases removed from V and 8 bases from J, the gap between germline ends came to 15 bases. The CDR3 here is CASSPWIGGDIQYF. The CDR3 DNA reads TGCGCCAGCAGCCCGTGGATAGGCGGGGACATTCAGTACTTC.

CDR3 region: CATRGGSDTGELFF. The CDR3 region has the DNA TGTGCCACCCGCGGGGGTTCGGACACCGGGGAGCTGTTTTTT. This chain links TRBV24-1 with TRBJ2-2, with 7 bases lining up with TRBD2. Germline V CDR1 and CDR2: KGHDR, SFDVKD. This CDR3 region has 14 residues. Unmatched junction bases numbered 6, after V lost 9 bases and J lost 3 bases.

The rearrangement links TRBV19 to TRBJ1-1; D might be TRBD1 (5 bases). The V end lost 8 bases, the J end lost 5 bases, and 9 bases lay between the germline ends. The CDR3 has 11 amino acids. Germline CDR1 reads LNHDA; CDR2 reads SQIVND (reference sequence). The CDR3 region has the DNA TGTGCCAGTTTAGGGGCGACTGAAGCTTTCTTT. Its protein is CASLGATEAFF.

This sequence joins TRBV24-1 and TRBJ2-3, with 9 bases fitting TRBD1. Germline CDR1 and CDR2: KGHDR and SFDVKD. The CDR3 extends over 15 amino acids. V gave up 3 bases and J gave up 1 base; unmatched junction bases: 1. CDR3 residues: CATSDDRGGTDTQYF. CDR3 in DNA: TGTGCCACCAGTGATGACAGGGGGGGCACAGATACGCAGTATTTT.

The rearrangement uses TRBV11-3 and TRBJ2-2; D perhaps matches TRBD1 (5 bases). V shed 1 base and J shed 4 bases, with 10 bases lying between them. The V gene's germline CDR1 is SGHNT and CDR2 YENEEA. This CDR3 has 15 amino acids. The CDR3 DNA is TGTGCCAGCAGCTTAGTTCCAGGGCTCACCGGGGAGCTGTTTTTT. The encoded protein is CASSLVPGLTGELFF.